The 5 T cell receptor beta chains below all came from one sample that was sequenced in a study of blood T cells in healthy people across ages. Through a sample-barcoded 5' primer and a J-beta primer mix, a second PCR was run for roughly 7 to 12 cycles. TCRdb re-called the 5' RACE reads with MiXCR, one entry per CDR3 protein. The sample records about 810,000 distinct CDR3 sequences, 36% being singletons. Material: blood. These receptors were taken from a man between 18 and 35 years old in good health.

This clonotype was counted ten times or more. The chain joins TRBV5-1 to TRBJ2-1; either TRBD1 or TRBD2 may fit D (5 bases each). Germline loops: CDR1 SGHRS, CDR2 YFSETQ. With 7 bases removed from V and 6 bases from J, the gap between germline ends came to 17 bases. CDR3 length: 14 residues. CDR3 in amino acids: CASQRERQSNEQFF. Here the CDR3 DNA reads TGCGCCAGCCAGAGGGAACGACAGTCCAATGAGCAGTTCTTC. Using reference TRBV5-1 and TRBJ2-1 for the parts outside the CDR3, the full variable domain is KAGVTQTPRYLIKTRGQQVTLSCSPISGHRSVSWYQQTPGQGLQFLFEYFSETQRNKGNFPGRFSGRQFSNSRSEMNVSTLELGDSALYLCASQRERQSNEQFFGPGTRLTVL.

V and J are TRBV5-1 and TRBJ2-3, with 9 nucleotides matching TRBD2. The V segment lost 0 bases and the J segment 0 bases; nucleotides outside the gene matches: 5. The CDR3 extends over 17 amino acids. Per germline, CDR1 SGHRS and CDR2 YFSETQ. The CDR3 protein is CASSLGSSGDSTDTQYF. The CDR3 region has the DNA TGCGCCAGCAGCTTGGGGTCTAGCGGGGACAGCACAGATACGCAGTATTTT.

This clonotype was seen a handful of times. The chain links TRBV12-3 or TRBV12-4 to TRBJ1-4; D remains ambiguous. Trimming took off 3 bases at V and 2 bases at J, with 7 bases between the two ends. The CDR3 extends over 14 amino acids. CDR3 in amino acids: CASSFAGTNEKLFF. The CDR3 nucleotides are TGTGCCAGCAGTTTTGCGGGGACTAATGAAAAACTGTTTTTT.

The sample holds a few counts of this clonotype. The junction does not match germline at one end; this may be a read error. The chain carries TRBV5-1 and TRBJ2-5; D unclear. The DNA end is a closer match to TRBJ2-7, so the J assignment may be wrong. Germline CDR1 reads SGHRS; CDR2 reads YFSETQ. CDR3 size: 11 residues. The CDR3 here is CASSLDREQYF. The CDR3 DNA sequence: TGTGCCAGCAGCTTAGATCGCGAGCAGTACTTC.

J is TRBJ1-2 and V is TRBV7-9, with a possible D match to TRBD1 (5 bases). V lost 8 bases and J lost 7, with 14 bases in between. The CDR3 is 12 residues long. Germline V gene data show CDR1 as SEHNR and CDR2 as FQNEAQ (reference sequence). CDR3 nucleotides: TGTGCCAGCCGGGGCGGAGGAGGTGGCTACACCTTC. Amino acid sequence: CASRGGGGGYTF.